These T cell receptor beta chains were read from a single sample in a study of beta chain features in type 1 diabetes. The data were produced by immunoSEQ multiplex PCR, yet TCRdb's version contains in-frame clones alone and is incomplete. The sample contains 620,000 or so clones, roughly a sixth of which appear only once. The specimen sequenced was naive CD4+ T cells from blood. These receptors all come from a man between 18 and 29 years old in good health. Each CDR3 is given with its conserved first and last residue. The D gene is left open where the match is weak. Rows give clone size only sometimes, using once, few, many, or a class for an expanded clone.

d_gene	abundance	len	v_gene	j_gene	CDR3aa	CDR3nt
TRBD1	few	14	TRBV4-1	TRBJ2-7	CASSQPTGTYEQYF	TGCGCCAGCAGCCAACCGACAGGGACCTACGAGCAGTACTTC
.	.	14	TRBV2	TRBJ2-2	CASSRAGLTGELFF	TGTGCCAGCAGTAGGGCCGGGCTCACCGGGGAGCTGTTTTTT
.	few	12	TRBV6-6	TRBJ2-7	CASSYAGYEQYF	TGTGCCAGCAGTTACGCGGGCTACGAGCAGTACTTC
.	.	14	TRBV6-6	TRBJ2-7	CASTPIDRTNEQYF	TGTGCCAGCACTCCTATAGACAGGACCAACGAGCAGTACTTC
.	few	14	TRBV5-1	TRBJ2-5	CASSFGTLQETQYF	TGCGCCAGCAGCTTCGGGACACTCCAAGAGACCCAGTACTTC
.	few	12	TRBV7-2	TRBJ1-5	CASSIQNQPQHF	TGTGCCAGCAGCATCCAAAATCAGCCCCAGCATTTT
TRBD2	.	14	TRBV29-1	TRBJ2-1	CSVEVAGGLDEQFF	TGCAGCGTTGAAGTAGCGGGGGGGCTCGATGAGCAGTTCTTC
.	.	16	TRBV5-4	TRBJ1-4	CASSLSGAGRDEKLFF	TGTGCCAGCAGCTTGTCGGGGGCGGGTCGGGATGAAAAACTGTTTTTT
.	.	13	TRBV6-1	TRBJ1-5	CASSEVGNQPQHF	TGTGCCAGCAGTGAAGTTGGCAACCAGCCCCAGCATTTT
.	few	15	TRBV7-9	TRBJ2-5	CASSLGNSVQETQYF	TGTGCCAGCAGCTTAGGCAACAGTGTCCAAGAGACCCAGTACTTC
.	.	16	TRBV9	TRBJ2-7	CASSAHIGRNPYEQYF	TGTGCCAGCAGCGCCCACATCGGCCGGAATCCCTACGAGCAGTACTTC
TRBD1	.	15	TRBV9	TRBJ1-1	CASSVGDRMNTEAFF	TGTGCCAGCAGCGTAGGGGACAGAATGAACACTGAAGCTTTCTTT
.	few	18	TRBV4-2	TRBJ2-5	CASSQDPLGIKYQETQYF	TGTGCCAGCAGCCAAGATCCGTTAGGCATAAAGTACCAAGAGACCCAGTACTTC
TRBD1	.	15	TRBV7-8	TRBJ2-3	CASSSNRGSTDTQYF	TGTGCCAGCAGCTCGAACAGGGGTAGCACAGATACGCAGTATTTT
TRBD2	.	14	TRBV18	TRBJ2-5	CASSPPVGRETQYF	TGTGCCAGCTCACCACCGGTCGGGAGGGAGACCCAGTACTTC
.	few	14	TRBV7-9	TRBJ2-7	CASSLLAPSYEQYF	TGTGCCAGCAGCTTGCTAGCGCCCTCCTACGAGCAGTACTTC
.	many	15	TRBV5-4	TRBJ2-1	CASSFWQGTTNEQFF	TGTGCCAGCAGCTTCTGGCAGGGGACAACAAATGAGCAGTTCTTC